Below, 17 T cell receptor beta chains from the same sample are listed, as sequenced in a study of blood T cell repertoires in COVID-19. Repertoires were generated with immunoSEQ multiplex PCR, while TCRdb's copy carries only in-frame clones and drops some. The data hold 210,000 or so clones, with under 90% observed a single time. The specimen sequenced was PBMCs or T cells enriched from blood (not recorded which). The receptors derive from a woman between 45 and 65 years old with acute COVID-19.

The chain uses TRBV28 and TRBJ1-5; 10 bases are a match to TRBD1. Unmatched junction bases numbered 5, after V lost 4 bases and J lost 8 bases. The CDR3 covers 14 residues. Germline CDR1 reads MDHEN; CDR2 reads SYDVKM. The CDR3 sequence is CASSSGQGVEPQHF. As DNA, the CDR3 is TGTGCCAGCAGTTCCGGACAGGGGGTCGAGCCCCAGCATTTT.

The chain links TRBV7-9 to TRBJ1-5, with D perhaps matching TRBD1 (5 bases). Germline CDR1 is SEHNR and CDR2 is FQNEAQ (reference sequence). V lost 1 base and J lost 5, with 9 bases in between. The CDR3 runs to 14 residues. The CDR3 spells CASSLEGAHQPQHF. In DNA form, the CDR3 reads TGTGCCAGCAGCTTAGAAGGGGCGCATCAGCCCCAGCATTTT.

This clone has only a few counts. The chain combines TRBV5-1 with TRBJ2-7, with D perhaps TRBD1 (5 bases). V was clipped by 4 bases and J by 5 bases, with 10 bases between them. This CDR3 has 12 amino acids. CDR1 is SGHRS and CDR2 is YFSETQ in the germline V gene. The CDR3 here is CASSRGRDEQYF. The DNA for the CDR3 is TGCGCCAGCAGCAGGGGCAGGGACGAGCAGTACTTC. Full variable domain (rest looked up from reference TRBV5-1 and TRBJ2-7): KAGVTQTPRYLIKTRGQQVTLSCSPISGHRSVSWYQQTPGQGLQFLFEYFSETQRNKGNFPGRFSGRQFSNSRSEMNVSTLELGDSALYLCASSRGRDEQYFGPGTRLTVT.

The V and J genes are TRBV5-6 and TRBJ1-2; D gene unclear. Germline values: CDR1 SGHDT, CDR2 YYEEEE. This CDR3 has 12 residues. Trimming shortened V by 2 bases and J by 7 bases, and 9 bases separated the two germline ends. CDR3 loop: CASSFGERGYTF. As DNA, the CDR3 is TGTGCCAGCAGCTTTGGCGAGCGTGGCTACACCTTC.

J is TRBJ2-3 and V is TRBV18, with 10 nucleotides matching TRBD1. J lost 6 bases, V lost 4 bases, and 13 bases had no gene match. The CDR3 sequence is 17 residues long. Germline CDR1 is KGHSH and CDR2 is LQKENI. CDR3 residues: CASSRDRGQAEGDTQYF. For the CDR3, the DNA is TGTGCCAGCTCACGGGACAGGGGTCAAGCAGAGGGGGATACGCAGTATTTT.

The rearrangement joins TRBV29-1 to TRBJ2-3; 9 nucleotides line up with TRBD2. Germline-derived CDR1 and CDR2 are SQVTM and ANQGSEA. CDR3 size: 15 residues. J was trimmed by 4 bases and V by 7 bases; bases with no gene match: 12. The CDR3 loop reads CSAYTGGRAADTQYF. DNA of the CDR3: TGCAGCGCCTATACTGGCGGGAGGGCCGCAGATACGCAGTATTTT.

V gene TRBV7-2 combines with J gene TRBJ2-7, with 8 nucleotides matching TRBD2. Germline values: CDR1 SGHTA, CDR2 FQGNSA. With 1 base clipped from V and 0 bases from J, the junction kept 5 bases outside the gene matches. CDR3 size: 16 residues. The CDR3 DNA reads as TGTGCCAGCAGCTTAGTTAGCGGGACTAGCTCCTACGAGCAGTACTTC. Translating it yields CASSLVSGTSSYEQYF.

The rearrangement links TRBV6-5 to TRBJ2-7, with 7 bases aligning to TRBD2. Germline values: CDR1 MNHEY, CDR2 SVGAGI. V lost 0 bases, J lost 3 bases, and 5 bases stayed unmatched. This CDR3 is 15 amino acids long. CDR3: CASSYSGGTNYEQYF. Here the CDR3 DNA reads TGTGCCAGCAGTTACTCGGGGGGGACTAACTACGAGCAGTACTTC.

V is TRBV6-5 and J is TRBJ2-5, with TRBD2 matching over 12 bases. This CDR3 region has 14 residues. Per germline, CDR1 MNHEY and CDR2 SVGAGI. The junction had 9 bases not matched to a gene; V was cut back by 11 bases and J by 5 bases. This CDR3 is CAGSSSGRVETQYF. The DNA of the CDR3 is TGTGCCGGCTCCTCTAGCGGGAGGGTGGAGACCCAGTACTTC.

This clone showed up just once. This chain joins TRBV7-6 and TRBJ2-5; D is undetermined. The V gene's germline CDR1 is SGHVS and CDR2 FNYEAQ. This CDR3 contains 15 residues. The V end lost 0 bases, the J end lost 1 base, and 9 bases lay between the germline ends. DNA of the CDR3: TGTGCCAGCAGCTTAGCAGCTAAACGCCAAGAGACCCAGTACTTC. Translation: CASSLAAKRQETQYF. The variable domain in full, completed from reference TRBV7-6 and TRBJ2-5, reads GAGVSQSPRYKVTKRGQDVALRCDPISGHVSLYWYRQALGQGPEFLTYFNYEAQQDKSGLPNDRFSAERPEGSISTLTIQRTEQRDSAMYRCASSLAAKRQETQYFGPGTRLLVL.

The gene calls are TRBV6-5 and TRBJ1-1; perhaps TRBD1 as D (6 bases). The V gene's germline CDR1 is MNHEY and CDR2 SVGAGI. V was trimmed by 6 bases and J by 1 base, leaving 15 bases between them. The CDR3 extends over 15 amino acids. The CDR3 spells CASRLAGATNTEAFF. The CDR3 DNA reads TGTGCCAGCAGATTAGCGGGGGCTACGAACACTGAAGCTTTCTTT.

The rearrangement uses TRBV11-1 and TRBJ1-4; TRBD1 agrees at 9 bases. V gave up 3 bases and J gave up 8 bases; unmatched junction bases: 7. The CDR3 totals 15 residues. The germline gives CDR1 SGHAT, CDR2 FQDESV (reference sequence). The DNA for the CDR3 is TGTGCCAGCAGCTTCGGAGGGACAGGGAGAGAAAAACTGTTTTTT. As protein: CASSFGGTGREKLFF.

The chain links TRBV5-1 to TRBJ2-7; no clear D gene. Trimming took 0 bases from V and 6 from J, leaving 10 bases between them. Germline V gene data show CDR1 as SGHRS and CDR2 as YFSETQ. This CDR3 is built from 13 residues. CDR3 region: CASSLGSPVEQYF. The CDR3 bases are TGCGCCAGCAGCTTGGGGTCCCCGGTCGAGCAGTACTTC.

Remarks on this clone: Additional DNA sequences in this sample encode the identical CDR3. The chain carries TRBV7-2 and TRBJ2-3; D uncertain. The V end lost 2 bases, the J end lost 4 bases, and 4 bases lay between the germline ends. This CDR3 is 12 amino acids long. CDR1 and CDR2 (germline): SGHTA, FQGNSA. The CDR3 reads CASSLLADTQYF. The DNA of the CDR3 is TGTGCCAGCAGCTTATTAGCAGATACGCAGTATTTT. Based on the CDR3 plus reference TRBV7-2 and TRBJ2-3, the full variable domain is GAGVSQSPSNKVTEKGKDVELRCDPISGHTALYWYRQSLGQGLEFLIYFQGNSAPDKSGLPSDRFSAERTGGSVSTLTIQRTQQEDSAVYLCASSLLADTQYFGPGTRLTVL.

The rearrangement links TRBV24-1 to TRBJ2-5; 7 nucleotides line up with TRBD1. Per the germline V gene, CDR1 is KGHDR and CDR2 is SFDVKD. The junction had 5 bases not matched to a gene; V was cut back by 3 bases and J by 2 bases. The CDR3 extends over 15 amino acids. CDR3 region: CATSDAWDRQETQYF. The CDR3 nucleotides are TGTGCCACCAGTGATGCCTGGGACAGACAAGAGACCCAGTACTTC.

This clone showed up just once. The chain is built from TRBV2 and TRBJ1-3; maybe TRBD1 (6 bases). This CDR3 is 13 amino acids long. Trimming removed 6 bases from V and 1 base from J, with 7 bases in between. Germline V CDR1 and CDR2: SNHLY, FYNNEI. Here the CDR3 reads CASSGQSGNTIYF. CDR3 sequence (DNA): TGTGCCAGCAGCGGACAGTCTGGAAACACCATATATTTT.

The V and J genes are TRBV5-1 and TRBJ2-1; D is possibly TRBD1 (5 bases). This CDR3 comprises 14 residues. V gave up 2 bases and J gave up 3 bases, with 9 bases separating them. The germline CDR1 and CDR2 sequences are SGHRS and YFSETQ. This chain's CDR3 is CASSFGQSYNEQFF. The CDR3 DNA is TGCGCCAGCAGCTTCGGACAAAGCTACAATGAGCAGTTCTTC.